Below, 6 T cell receptor beta chains from the same sample are listed, as sequenced in a study of shared clonotypes between healthy human individuals. TCRdb's table, derived via immunoSEQ multiplex PCR, lists solely in-frame clones and lacks some. This sample has over a million clones, with roughly 96% found just once. Sequencing input: naive CD4+ T cells sorted from blood. Subset here: CD45RA+ positively selected. These receptors were obtained from a young man in good health.

The chain links TRBV5-1 to TRBJ2-5, with no clear D. The CDR3 covers 14 residues. Deletions cut 4 bases from V and 2 bases from J, with 12 bases between. Germline values: CDR1 SGHRS, CDR2 YFSETQ. The CDR3 protein is CASSVEIGQETQYF. The DNA for the CDR3 is TGCGCCAGCAGCGTGGAGATAGGACAAGAGACCCAGTACTTC. Filled out from reference TRBV5-1 and TRBJ2-5, the complete variable domain reads KAGVTQTPRYLIKTRGQQVTLSCSPISGHRSVSWYQQTPGQGLQFLFEYFSETQRNKGNFPGRFSGRQFSNSRSEMNVSTLELGDSALYLCASSVEIGQETQYFGPGTRLLVL.

This rearrangement joins TRBV28 to TRBJ2-7; D might be TRBD1 (5 bases). Between the trimmed V and J ends, which lost 5 bases and 0 bases, there was a span of 11 bases. The CDR3 runs 14 residues. CDR1 and CDR2 from the germline V gene are MDHEN and SYDVKM. For the CDR3, the DNA is TGTGCCAGCAGTGCTCTCAGGGACTCCTACGAGCAGTACTTC. Protein sequence: CASSALRDSYEQYF.

The rearrangement uses TRBV27 and TRBJ2-3; 9 nucleotides agree with TRBD2. This CDR3 contains 15 residues. V dropped 3 bases and J dropped 6; count of bases not matched to a gene: 7. The germline V gene has CDR1 MNHEY and CDR2 SMNVEV (reference sequence). The CDR3 loop reads CASSFGLAGWDTQYF. The CDR3 DNA is TGTGCCAGCAGTTTCGGCCTAGCGGGATGGGATACGCAGTATTTT.

This chain connects TRBV4-1 to TRBJ2-1; 14 bases align to TRBD2. The CDR3 sequence is 16 residues long. Germline CDR1 is MGHRA and CDR2 is YSYEKL. The trim removed 2 bases at V and 7 bases at J, leaving 4 bases unmatched. This CDR3 is CASSQPTSGRANEQFF. The DNA of the CDR3 is TGCGCCAGCAGCCAACCGACTAGCGGGAGGGCAAATGAGCAGTTCTTC.

This sequence joins TRBV9 and TRBJ2-1; a weak D match, TRBD1 (6 bases). CDR3 length: 14 residues. Trimming stripped 2 bases from V and 2 bases from J, with 8 bases between. The germline gives CDR1 SGDLS, CDR2 YYNGEE. CDR3 sequence (DNA): TGTGCCAGCAGCGTCCGGGACACCTACAATGAGCAGTTCTTC. Amino acids: CASSVRDTYNEQFF.

This chain connects TRBV7-9 to TRBJ1-1; no reliable D call. CDR3 size: 14 residues. CDR1 and CDR2 from the germline V gene are SEHNR and FQNEAQ (reference sequence). The V end lost 4 bases, the J end lost 1 base, and 10 bases lay between the germline ends. The CDR3 coding sequence is TGTGCCAGCAGCTCCAGCGGGCCGAACACTGAAGCTTTCTTT. This sequence encodes CASSSSGPNTEAFF. The full variable domain, its missing parts supplied by reference TRBV7-9 and TRBJ1-1, is DTGVSQNPRHKITKRGQNVTFRCDPISEHNRLYWYRQTLGQGPEFLTYFQNEAQLEKSRLLSDRFSAERPKGSFSTLEIQRTEQGDSAMYLCASSSSGPNTEAFFGQGTRLTVV.